These T cell receptor beta chains were read from a single sample in a study of T cells and copy number aberrations in small-cell lung cancer. TCRdb's copy holds only in-frame clones and misses some; the assay was immunoSEQ multiplex PCR. This repertoire shows more than 2,000 clones, roughly 82% found once; its top ten account for under 6%. The sample comprised normal tissue next to the tumor. The receptors here all came from a woman aged 50 to 65 with small cell lung cancer. The CDR3 runs from the conserved cysteine through the conserved F or W. D genes are given only for firm matches. Some rows have no size entry. The others give once, few or many, or a class for an expanded clone.

clone_size j_call v_call d_call cdr3_aa cdr3_nt
- TRBJ1-1 TRBV14 TRBD1 CASSPTGGGTEAFF TGTGCCAGCAGCCCAACAGGGGGGGGCACTGAAGCTTTCTTT
- TRBJ2-7 TRBV5-6 - CASSSPQGIRTYEQYF TGTGCCAGCAGCTCTCCCCAGGGTATACGGACCTACGAGCAGTACTTC
large TRBJ2-3 TRBV30 - CAWSVEAGTDTQYF TGTGCCTGGAGTGTAGAGGCGGGAACAGATACGCAGTATTTT
- TRBJ1-2 TRBV19 - CASSSRVRVDGYTF TGTGCCAGTAGTAGCCGGGTACGCGTGGATGGCTACACCTTC
- TRBJ2-1 TRBV5-4 - CASSPGGLGNEQFF TGTGCCAGCAGTCCTGGAGGGTTGGGCAATGAGCAGTTCTTC
- TRBJ1-4 TRBV7-6 - CASSLGQGSEKLFF TGTGCCAGCAGCTTGGGCCAGGGAAGCGAAAAACTGTTTTTT
- TRBJ1-2 TRBV7-3 - CASSLDRTEWPGYTF TGTGCCAGCAGCTTAGACAGGACGGAGTGGCCTGGCTACACCTTC
once TRBJ1-1 TRBV5-6 - CASSNLQRDGNTEAFF TGTGCCAGCAGCAATCTCCAACGGGATGGGAACACTGAAGCTTTCTTT
- TRBJ2-7 TRBV15 - CATSRDYSASSYEQYF TGTGCCACCAGCAGAGATTATTCGGCTAGCAGCTACGAGCAGTACTTC
- TRBJ1-4 TRBV5-6 TRBD1 CASSFAGGVGEKLFF TGTGCCAGCAGCTTCGCAGGGGGCGTCGGGGAAAAACTGTTTTTT
- TRBJ2-5 TRBV13 TRBD1 CASSRRQGGETQYF TGTGCCAGCAGCCGACGACAGGGTGGCGAGACCCAGTACTTC
- TRBJ1-6 TRBV19 TRBD1 CASSMGTARDSPLHF TGTGCCAGTAGTATGGGGACAGCCCGGGATTCACCCCTCCACTTT
once TRBJ2-7 TRBV10-1 TRBD2 CASSEFASGYEQYF TGCGCCAGCAGTGAGTTCGCTAGCGGGTACGAGCAGTACTTC
- TRBJ2-5 TRBV29-1 TRBD1 CSAQGQGQETQYF TGCAGCGCGCAGGGACAGGGGCAAGAGACCCAGTACTTC
large TRBJ1-1 TRBV6-1 - CASGNDGMNTEAFF TGTGCCAGCGGAAACGACGGTATGAACACTGAAGCTTTCTTT
- TRBJ2-6 TRBV29-1 - CSVEVGRGTGANVLTF TGCAGCGTTGAAGTCGGTCGGGGGACCGGGGCCAACGTCCTGACTTTC
- TRBJ1-3 TRBV6-6 - CASSYSAVGSGNTIYF TGTGCCAGCAGTTACTCGGCAGTTGGCTCTGGAAACACCATATATTTT
- TRBJ1-1 TRBV6-5 - CASSPEGRMNTEAFF TGTGCCAGCAGTCCCGAAGGGAGGATGAACACTGAAGCTTTCTTT
- TRBJ2-3 TRBV6-1 - CASSEGGTDTQYF TGTGCCAGCAGTGAGGGCGGCACAGATACGCAGTATTTT
large TRBJ2-7 TRBV29-1 TRBD1 CSVAPGQGSGEQYF TGCAGCGTTGCACCGGGACAGGGCTCCGGCGAGCAGTACTTC
few TRBJ2-1 TRBV7-8 - CASTPRDSYNEQFF TGTGCCAGCACCCCCCGAGACTCCTACAATGAGCAGTTCTTC
- TRBJ1-5 TRBV15 - CATSRGRGSNRSNQPQHF TGTGCCACCAGCAGAGGCAGGGGTTCAAATCGGAGCAATCAGCCCCAGCATTTT
- TRBJ1-5 TRBV19 - CASSISSNQPQHF TGTGCCAGTAGTATCTCTAGCAATCAGCCCCAGCATTTT
- TRBJ2-1 TRBV21-1 - CASSRALHHSDNEQFF TGTGCCAGCAGTCGAGCGCTACACCATTCCGACAATGAGCAGTTCTTC
- TRBJ2-1 TRBV10-3 - CAISELPSNEQFF TGTGCCATCAGTGAGCTTCCATCCAATGAGCAGTTCTTC
- TRBJ1-5 TRBV10-3 - CATGWRPGDQPQHF TGTGCCACAGGTTGGAGGCCAGGGGATCAGCCCCAGCATTTT
- TRBJ2-3 TRBV12-5 - CASGLGGGTDTQYF TGTGCTAGTGGTTTAGGAGGGGGCACAGATACGCAGTATTTT
- TRBJ1-3 TRBV6-4 - CASRVDTSGNTIYF TGTGCCAGCAGGGTCGACACCTCTGGAAACACCATATATTTT
- TRBJ2-3 TRBV4-1 TRBD2 CASSQETSGTDTQYF TGCGCCAGCAGCCAAGAGACTAGCGGGACAGATACGCAGTATTTT
few TRBJ2-3 TRBV5-1 - CASSLEGVSGVEDTQYF TGCGCCAGCAGCTTGGAAGGGGTGAGCGGTGTGGAAGATACGCAGTATTTT
- TRBJ2-3 TRBV7-2 TRBD2 CASDSGGTDTQYF TGTGCCAGCGATAGCGGGGGCACAGATACGCAGTATTTT
once TRBJ1-3 TRBV5-6 - CASSLVGGTGNTIYF TGTGCCAGCAGCTTGGTGGGTGGCACTGGAAACACCATATATTTT
once TRBJ2-7 TRBV18 - CASSPFGRVYSYEQYF TGTGCCAGCTCCCCCTTCGGCAGAGTATACTCCTACGAGCAGTACTTC
- TRBJ2-1 TRBV7-2 TRBD2 CASSVELAGGWEQFF TGTGCCAGCAGCGTGGAACTAGCGGGAGGGTGGGAGCAGTTCTTC
- TRBJ2-1 TRBV14 TRBD2 CASSRFSGSSYNEQFF TGTGCCAGCAGCCGATTTAGCGGGAGTAGTTACAATGAGCAGTTCTTC
- TRBJ2-2 TRBV19 - CASSTHRNTGELFF TGTGCCAGTAGCACCCACAGGAACACCGGGGAGCTGTTTTTT
- TRBJ1-2 TRBV11-2 - CASSSQIYGYTF TGTGCCAGCAGCTCTCAAATCTATGGCTACACCTTC
once TRBJ2-3 TRBV10-3 TRBD2 CAISDTSGRGTDTQYF TGTGCCATCAGTGATACTAGCGGGAGGGGCACAGATACGCAGTATTTT
few TRBJ1-1 TRBV6-5 - CASSYSAGGTEAFF TGTGCCAGCAGTTATAGCGCCGGGGGGACTGAAGCTTTCTTT
- TRBJ2-5 TRBV5-1 - CASSLAVSETQYF TGCGCCAGCAGCTTGGCCGTGAGTGAAACCCAGTACTTC
- TRBJ1-4 TRBV5-6 - CASSWGGDGNEKLFF TGTGCCAGCAGCTGGGGGGGGGACGGAAATGAAAAACTGTTTTTT
- TRBJ1-4 TRBV30 - CAWSRGGASREKLFF TGTGCCTGGAGTAGGGGTGGGGCCTCTCGTGAAAAACTGTTTTTT
- TRBJ1-1 TRBV7-2 - CASSLAPGDTEAFF TGTGCCAGCAGCTTAGCGCCCGGGGACACTGAAGCTTTCTTT
- TRBJ1-1 TRBV30 - CAWSLTGVNTEAFF TGTGCCTGGAGTCTTACTGGGGTTAATACTGAAGCTTTCTTT
- TRBJ2-2 TRBV28 - CASSPGLANTGELFF TGTGCCAGCAGTCCGGGCCTCGCGAACACCGGGGAGCTGTTTTTT
once TRBJ1-1 TRBV5-1 - CASSPRGGNTEAFF TGCGCCAGCAGCCCCCGGGGGGGTAACACTGAAGCTTTCTTT
- TRBJ2-1 TRBV7-3 - CASSLSSVDLSEQFF TGTGCCAGCAGCTTAAGTTCCGTTGACCTCAGTGAGCAGTTCTTC
- TRBJ2-5 TRBV7-9 TRBD2 CASSSGRLAGAETQYF TGTGCCAGCAGCTCCGGTCGCCTAGCGGGGGCTGAGACCCAGTACTTC
- TRBJ2-5 TRBV11-2 - CASSRGTEWAQGETQYF TGTGCCAGCAGCCGTGGGACTGAATGGGCCCAAGGCGAGACCCAGTACTTC
- TRBJ2-3 TRBV5-1 - CASIEGPGSADTQYF TGCGCCAGCATAGAGGGACCAGGATCCGCAGATACGCAGTATTTT
- TRBJ2-3 TRBV5-1 - CASSLGSTTGGADTQYF TGCGCCAGCAGCTTGGGGTCTACCACTGGGGGAGCAGATACGCAGTATTTT
- TRBJ2-5 TRBV29-1 - CSVERSGRETQYF TGCAGCGTTGAAAGGTCAGGGCGAGAGACCCAGTACTTC
- TRBJ2-1 TRBV19 - CASSSLPRNEQFF TGTGCCAGTAGTTCCCTTCCACGCAATGAGCAGTTCTTC
- TRBJ2-3 TRBV19 - CASSISRSETDTQYF TGTGCCAGTAGTATATCCAGGTCCGAAACAGATACGCAGTATTTT
- TRBJ1-4 TRBV14 - CASSQDTREKLFF TGTGCCAGCAGCCAAGATACGAGGGAAAAACTGTTTTTT
- TRBJ1-1 TRBV5-6 TRBD1 CASRDGQGTEAFF TGTGCCAGCAGGGATGGACAGGGAACTGAAGCTTTCTTT
- TRBJ1-2 TRBV28 TRBD1 CASSDSTGTVDYGYTF TGTGCCAGCAGTGATAGTACCGGGACAGTTGACTATGGCTACACCTTC
few TRBJ1-1 TRBV28 TRBD1 CASSFTGGAFF TGTGCCAGCAGTTTTACAGGGGGAGCTTTCTTT
- TRBJ1-1 TRBV27 TRBD1 CASSRQGVGGTEAFF TGTGCCAGCAGTAGACAGGGTGTGGGGGGGACTGAAGCTTTCTTT
- TRBJ1-4 TRBV7-2 TRBD1 CASSLDQGGEKLFF TGTGCCAGCAGCTTGGATCAGGGGGGTGAAAAACTATTTTTT